This TCR beta chain was sequenced in a study of cytomegalovirus exposure and HLA in healthy donors (TCRdb year 2017). A note on the overall study: According to a later analysis, one platform produced both the roughly 120 validation repertoires and the 670 or so repertoires of the first cohort. The study combined high-throughput TCR immunosequencing, statistical association of individual TCRs with disease status, and machine learning to predict cytomegalovirus infection status. The study aimed to test whether signatures of past pathogen exposure could be identified by cataloging public T cell receptors. In addition to the first cohort of 650 to 750 subjects, a separate validation cohort of 100 to 150 different subjects was used.

Donors formed part of the validation cohort, which comprised approximately 130 subjects and was distinct from the first cohort of several hundred subjects. Ends trimmed: V by 3 bases, J by 6 bases; bases unmatched to a gene: 6. Reading from cysteine to phenylalanine, the CDR3 counts 14 amino acids. Just the 42-base CDR3 DNA is kept, in frame starting at base 1. CDR1 and CDR2 were assigned from the germline V gene (reference sequence) as WNHNN and SYGVQD. Results and caveats for the whole study, not just this receptor: It was suggested by the authors that the approach could potentially be generalized to other disease states and immunological phenotypes. A total of roughly 160 TCR beta chains were listed by the study as associated with cytomegalovirus. While some public TCRs were present in many individuals, most TCR sequences turned up only very rarely across donors. A later analysis found that TCRs clustered in the first cohort also tended to co-occur in the 95 to 150 validation repertoires, with approximately 95% of cluster scores above 0. The classifier was reported to diagnose cytomegalovirus status with high specificity and sensitivity in both the original cohort and the validation cohort. A later analysis lacked HLA typing for the validation cohort, so it scored co-occurrence in that cohort across all 120 or so repertoires. In vitro tests confirmed that a few of the cytomegalovirus-associated TCR beta chains recognize cytomegalovirus antigens.

As concerns this clone: The target of this receptor is not known. No base-level quality is on record; no much larger clone is a single base apart.

Library preparation was by the immunoSEQ multiplex PCR assay. In the authors' own workflow: A statistical classification framework was built to diagnose cytomegalovirus status from the catalog of TCR beta chain sequences. TCRdb took this table from immuneACCESS and kept in-frame rearrangements with V and J called. Such tables lack part of the clones; where checked against another copy, unresolved V genes explain under half of the gap, and the rest is unexplained. That table supplies the V and J calls and clone size; D and trimming were determined from the DNA. Across this sample there are about 78,000 clones, with 90% to 96% seen only once. Jointly, the top ten make up 1.5% to 2% of the sample.

The sequenced material came from PBMCs. The receptor was derived from a man between 18 and 35 years old in good health and CMV-seropositive. This sequence uses TRBV10-1 and TRBJ1-2, and TRBD1 aligns with 8 junction nucleotides. The CDR3 in this case is CASSDGTGVDGYTF. The nucleotide sequence is TGCGCCAGCAGTGACGGGACAGGAGTTGATGGCTACACCTTC.